One and the same sample provided the 8 T cell receptor beta chains below, sequenced in a study of OX40 agonist ivuxolimab in advanced cancers. The assay was immunoSEQ multiplex PCR, and TCRdb's table has in-frame clones only and misses some. The table records over 30,000 clones, roughly 80% of them present only once. The sequences come from CD4+ or CD8+ T cells sorted from blood, collected in a trial of the OX40 agonist ivuxolimab. The receptors stem from an adult with an advanced solid tumor such as melanoma, head and neck, liver or kidney cancer.

The V call is TRBV28, the J call TRBJ1-2, with 7 positions matching TRBD1. The germline CDR1 and CDR2 sequences are MDHEN and SYDVKM. Trimming took 7 bases from V and 3 from J; bases not matched to a gene: 8. This CDR3 region has 14 residues. The CDR3 region is CASKGGDRDYGYTF. CDR3 sequence (DNA): TGTGCCAGCAAAGGCGGGGACAGAGACTATGGCTACACCTTC.

The chain is built from TRBV2 and TRBJ1-5; tentative D call: TRBD1 (6 bases). V was clipped by 3 bases and J by 4 bases, with 16 bases between them. Looked up from germline, CDR1 is SNHLY and CDR2 is FYNNEI. CDR3 length equals 16 residues. The CDR3, as DNA: TGTGCCAGCAGTGATCTAGACAGGTTTTATAATCAGCCCCAGCATTTT. It specifies CASSDLDRFYNQPQHF.

The gene calls are TRBV14 and TRBJ2-1; D ambiguous. The CDR3 is made up of 13 amino acids. From germline, CDR1 is SGHDN and CDR2 FVKESK. V was clipped by 1 base and J by 9 bases, with 10 bases between them. The CDR3: CASSQGPVSEQFF. As DNA, the CDR3 is TGTGCCAGCAGCCAAGGACCGGTGAGTGAGCAGTTCTTC.

The rearrangement uses TRBV30 and TRBJ2-6, with 9 bases aligning to TRBD1. This CDR3 region has 18 residues. With 3 bases clipped from V and 0 bases from J, the junction kept 9 bases outside the gene matches. From germline, CDR1 is GTSNPN and CDR2 SVGIG (reference sequence). Here the CDR3 DNA reads TGTGCCTGGAGAGACGACAGGGGGTCGATCTCTGGGGCCAACGTCCTGACTTTC. Residues: CAWRDDRGSISGANVLTF. Together with reference TRBV30 and TRBJ2-6, the CDR3 gives the full variable domain: SQTIHQWPATLVQPVGSPLSLECTVEGTSNPNLYWYRQAAGRGLQLLFYSVGIGQISSEVPQNLSASRPQDRQFILSSKKLLLSDSGFYLCAWRDDRGSISGANVLTFGAGSRLTVL.

The rearrangement joins TRBV4-3 to TRBJ1-6; D uncertain. Germline CDR1 is LGHNA and CDR2 is YSLEER. The CDR3 loop spans 15 amino acids. Trimming shortened V by 0 bases and J by 3 bases, and 6 bases separated the two germline ends. CDR3 sequence (DNA): TGCGCCAGCAGCCAAGATCAGATCTATAATTCACCCCTCCACTTT. It yields the protein CASSQDQIYNSPLHF.

As DNA, the CDR3 is TGCGCCAGCAGCCCGGGTGGGGGCTACAATGAGCAGTTCTTC. Its protein is CASSPGGGYNEQFF. J is TRBJ2-1 and V is TRBV5-1; TRBD1 or TRBD2 may be the D gene (5 bases each). CDR1 SGHRS and CDR2 YFSETQ come from the germline V gene. The CDR3 covers 14 residues. V was trimmed by 4 bases and J by 3 bases, leaving 11 bases between them.

The V call is TRBV9, the J call TRBJ1-1; 8 bases align to TRBD1. V dropped 2 bases and J dropped 5; count of bases not matched to a gene: 2. Germline V CDR1 and CDR2: SGDLS, YYNGEE. The CDR3 has 13 amino acids. In DNA form, the CDR3 reads TGTGCCAGCAGCGTTACAGGGGGGACTGAAGCTTTCTTT. Protein sequence: CASSVTGGTEAFF.

The gene calls are TRBV5-6 and TRBJ2-3, with D unclear. CDR1 is SGHDT and CDR2 is YYEEEE in the germline V gene. The CDR3 contains 12 residues. Trimming removed 0 bases at V and 4 bases at J, with 3 bases between. The CDR3: CASSLAPDTQYF. The CDR3, as DNA: TGTGCCAGCAGCTTGGCACCAGATACGCAGTATTTT.